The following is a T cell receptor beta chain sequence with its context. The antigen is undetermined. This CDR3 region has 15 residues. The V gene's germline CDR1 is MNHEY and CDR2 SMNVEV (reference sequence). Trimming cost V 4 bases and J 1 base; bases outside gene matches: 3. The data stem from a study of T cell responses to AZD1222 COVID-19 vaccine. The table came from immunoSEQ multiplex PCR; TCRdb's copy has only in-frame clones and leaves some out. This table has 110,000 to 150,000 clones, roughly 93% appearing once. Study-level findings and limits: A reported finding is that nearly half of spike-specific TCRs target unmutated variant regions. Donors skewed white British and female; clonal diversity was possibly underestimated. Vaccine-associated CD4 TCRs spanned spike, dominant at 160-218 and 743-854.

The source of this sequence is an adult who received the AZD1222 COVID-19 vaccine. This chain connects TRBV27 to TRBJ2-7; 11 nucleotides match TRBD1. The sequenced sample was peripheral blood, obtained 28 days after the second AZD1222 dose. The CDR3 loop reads CASSSGTGGSYEQYF. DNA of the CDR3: TGTGCCAGCAGTTCAGGGACAGGGGGTTCCTACGAGCAGTACTTC.